Listed here are 21 T cell receptor beta chains from one sample, sequenced in a study of blood T cell repertoires in COVID-19. Clones were sequenced by immunoSEQ multiplex PCR, and TCRdb holds only the in-frame ones, with some missing. Here the sample spans some 460,000 clones, nearly 90% being singletons. Material for sequencing was PBMCs or T cells enriched from blood (not recorded which). The source of these receptors is a young woman with acute COVID-19.

The V and J genes are TRBV19 and TRBJ2-3; the D gene is possibly TRBD1 (6 bases). V lost 3 bases and J lost 0, with 13 bases in between. Germline V gene data show CDR1 as LNHDA and CDR2 as SQIVND (reference sequence). The CDR3 covers 16 residues. CDR3 sequence reads: CASSMDSVSSTDTQYF. The DNA for the CDR3 is TGTGCCAGTAGTATGGACAGCGTCTCTAGCACAGATACGCAGTATTTT.

This rearrangement joins TRBV27 to TRBJ1-3; the D gene is possibly TRBD1 (6 bases). Trimming pared 5 bases from V and 4 bases from J, leaving 24 bases between. This CDR3 comprises 18 residues. Germline V lookup: CDR1 MNHEY, CDR2 SMNVEV (reference sequence). This chain's CDR3 is CASSEAGTPERIGNTIYF. In nucleotides, the CDR3 is TGTGCCAGCAGTGAGGCCGGGACACCCGAGAGAATCGGAAACACCATATATTTT.

In DNA, the CDR3 is TGTGCCAGCAGCCAAGATCAGGGTAGGCTCTACGAGCAGTACTTC. As protein: CASSQDQGRLYEQYF. The V call is TRBV4-2, the J call TRBJ2-7; a weak D match, TRBD1 (5 bases). Germline CDR1 is LGHNA and CDR2 is YNFKEQ. The CDR3 has 15 residues. The V gene lost 0 bases and the J gene lost 3 bases, with 12 bases spanning the gap.

The table lists this clone with a count of one. This rearrangement joins TRBV18 to TRBJ1-1; no reliable D call. V was clipped by 3 bases and J by 4 bases, with 21 bases between them. The CDR3 consists of 17 residues. Per germline, CDR1 KGHSH and CDR2 LQKENI. The CDR3 region is CASSPLRHSSAGTEAFF. The CDR3 DNA reads TGTGCCAGCTCACCTCTTCGGCATTCGTCGGCGGGCACTGAAGCTTTCTTT.

This CDR3 reads CASSPLVGGENTEAFF. The CDR3 bases are TGTGCCAGCTCACCCCTCGTAGGGGGGGAGAACACTGAAGCTTTCTTT. The chain employs TRBV18 and TRBJ1-1, with D maybe TRBD1 (6 bases). The CDR3 has 16 residues. Germline assignment: CDR1 KGHSH and CDR2 LQKENI. V was trimmed by 3 bases and J by 1 base, leaving 15 bases between them.

In its sample, this clone was seen a few times. This chain joins TRBV19 and TRBJ2-1; TRBD2 matches at 8 bases. Germline CDR1 LNHDA, CDR2 SQIVND (reference sequence). Germline trimming cut 5 bases from V and 9 bases from J; bases unmatched to any gene: 6. CDR3 size: 13 residues. The CDR3 nucleotides are TGTGCCAGTAGTTCTGTAGCGGGGAGTGAGCAGTTCTTC. Encoded protein: CASSSVAGSEQFF.

The genes are TRBV5-8 and TRBJ1-6, with D possibly being TRBD1 (5 bases). Germline assignment: CDR1 SGHTS and CDR2 YDEGEE. Trimming took 4 bases from V and 8 from J, leaving 22 bases between them. CDR3 length: 17 residues. The chain's CDR3 is CASSLQSGRLGDSPLHF. Written as DNA, the CDR3 is TGTGCCAGCAGCCTGCAATCCGGGAGACTGGGGGATTCACCCCTCCACTTT.

In the case of this clone: This same CDR3 is encoded by further DNA sequences in the sample. The chain carries TRBV19 and TRBJ2-7; TRBD2 aligns across 12 bases. Germline CDR1 reads LNHDA; CDR2 reads SQIVND (reference sequence). Germline trimming cut 4 bases from V and 3 bases from J; bases unmatched to any gene: 1. There are 14 residues in the CDR3. The CDR3 loop is CASSRTSGNYEQYF. Here the CDR3 DNA reads TGTGCCAGTAGTAGGACTAGCGGGAACTACGAGCAGTACTTC. The full variable domain, with the rest looked up from reference TRBV19 and TRBJ2-7, is DGGITQSPKYLFRKEGQNVTLSCEQNLNHDAMYWYRQDPGQGLRLIYYSQIVNDFQKGDIAEGYSVSREKKESFPLTVTSAQKNPTAFYLCASSRTSGNYEQYFGPGTRLTVT.

This clone occurred a few times. The chain employs TRBV5-6 and TRBJ2-5; perhaps TRBD1 as D (5 bases). V shed 0 bases and J shed 9 bases, with 12 bases lying between them. Germline V gene data show CDR1 as SGHDT and CDR2 as YYEEEE. The CDR3 has 13 residues. CDR3 nucleotides: TGTGCCAGCAGCTTGGAACAGGCTGGGGCCCAGTACTTC. This gives the protein CASSLEQAGAQYF.

This clone was seen a single time. The gene calls are TRBV25-1 and TRBJ1-1, with D hard to call. CDR1 is MGHDK and CDR2 is SYGVNS in the germline V gene. The CDR3 spans 13 residues. The V end was cut by 3 bases, the J end by 8 bases, with 13 bases between. The CDR3 coding sequence is TGTGCCAGCAGTGACGGAGGACGGCGGGAAGCTTTCTTT. This gives the protein CASSDGGRREAFF.

This chain connects TRBV28 to TRBJ2-7; D perhaps matches TRBD1 (6 bases). This CDR3 region has 14 residues. The germline CDR1 and CDR2 sequences are MDHEN and SYDVKM. With 5 bases removed from V and 3 bases from J, the gap between germline ends came to 14 bases. Here the CDR3 reads CASSLRSGVYEQYF. CDR3 coding DNA: TGTGCCAGCAGTCTTAGGTCAGGGGTCTACGAGCAGTACTTC.

The CDR3 sequence: CASSLGTSGAQETQYF. The CDR3 DNA is TGTGCCAGCAGCCTCGGGACTAGCGGGGCTCAAGAGACCCAGTACTTC. The chain has TRBV7-3 and TRBJ2-5; 13 positions match TRBD2. V shed 5 bases and J 2 bases; nucleotides not matched to a gene: 5. CDR1 and CDR2 (germline): SGHTA, FQGTGA. This CDR3 is built from 16 residues.

The chain has TRBV28 and TRBJ2-4, with a possible D match to TRBD1 (6 bases). Trimming left V 7 bases short and J 1 base short, with 17 bases between. The CDR3 covers 16 residues. Germline V CDR1 and CDR2: MDHEN, SYDVKM. The CDR3: CASKSSGARAKNIQYF. The DNA of the CDR3 is TGTGCCAGCAAATCCTCAGGGGCGAGGGCCAAAAACATTCAGTACTTC.

The CDR3: CASSLLGGRDEQYF. For the CDR3, the DNA is TGTGCCAGCAGTTTATTGGGGGGTAGAGACGAGCAGTACTTC. The chain combines TRBV27 with TRBJ2-7, with a possible D match to TRBD2 (6 bases). The CDR3 totals 14 residues. V was pared by 1 base and J by 5 bases, with 12 bases between. In germline, CDR1 is MNHEY, CDR2 SMNVEV (reference sequence).

This chain connects TRBV7-9 to TRBJ2-3, with TRBD2 identical over 8 bases. The CDR3 consists of 16 residues. V lost 2 bases, J lost 0 bases, and 4 bases stayed unmatched. In germline, CDR1 is SEHNR, CDR2 FQNEAQ (reference sequence). CDR3 in amino acids: CASSLRSGSSTDTQYF. Here the CDR3 DNA reads TGTGCCAGCAGCTTACGGAGCGGGAGTAGCACAGATACGCAGTATTTT. Complete variable domain (other parts from reference TRBV7-9 and TRBJ2-3): DTGVSQNPRHKITKRGQNVTFRCDPISEHNRLYWYRQTLGQGPEFLTYFQNEAQLEKSRLLSDRFSAERPKGSFSTLEIQRTEQGDSAMYLCASSLRSGSSTDTQYFGPGTRLTVL.

V usage is TRBV13 and J usage is TRBJ2-1; D perhaps matches TRBD1 (5 bases). V lost 4 bases, J lost 0 bases, and 19 bases lay in between. The CDR3 contains 18 residues. Germline V gives CDR1 PRHDT, CDR2 FYEKMQ (reference sequence). The CDR3 protein is CASSYSRQSASSYNEQFF. CDR3 DNA: TGTGCCAGCAGCTACTCTCGACAGTCAGCTAGCTCCTACAATGAGCAGTTCTTC.

This chain joins TRBV19 and TRBJ2-7; 9 nucleotides match TRBD2. Looked up from germline, CDR1 is LNHDA and CDR2 is SQIVND (reference sequence). The CDR3 totals 14 residues. The V segment lost 10 bases and the J segment 2 bases; nucleotides outside the gene matches: 9. The CDR3 region is CAISLAGRPYEQYF. The CDR3 nucleotides read TGTGCCATTTCACTAGCGGGCCGTCCCTACGAGCAGTACTTC.

The V gene is TRBV28, the J gene TRBJ2-7; no clear D gene. The germline V and J ends were trimmed by 6 bases and 4 bases, with 10 bases remaining between them. This CDR3 spans 12 amino acids. Germline loops: CDR1 MDHEN, CDR2 SYDVKM. The chain's CDR3 is CASSQNFYEQYF. The CDR3 DNA sequence: TGTGCCAGCAGCCAAAATTTTTACGAGCAGTACTTC.

The V call is TRBV5-1, the J call TRBJ1-5, with 8 bases identical to TRBD1. J gave up 7 bases and V 0 bases, and 6 bases lay outside the gene matches. The CDR3 runs 15 residues. CDR1 is SGHRS, CDR2 YFSETQ, per germline. CDR3 loop: CASSLGGQGSQPQHF. The CDR3 DNA is TGCGCCAGCAGCTTGGGCGGACAGGGAAGCCAGCCCCAGCATTTT.

The rearrangement joins TRBV27 to TRBJ2-1, with D possibly matching TRBD1 (7 bases). The length of the CDR3 is 15 residues. V was cut by 3 bases and J by 6 bases, with 15 bases left in between. Per the germline V gene, CDR1 is MNHEY and CDR2 is SMNVEV (reference sequence). Here the CDR3 reads CASSFWQGGVNEQFF. The CDR3 DNA is TGTGCCAGCAGTTTTTGGCAGGGGGGAGTCAATGAGCAGTTCTTC.

The V and J genes are TRBV7-9 and TRBJ1-5, with unresolved D. V lost 2 bases to trimming and J lost 9 bases, with 8 bases between them. CDR3 size: 12 residues. The germline V gene encodes CDR1 SEHNR and CDR2 FQNEAQ (reference sequence). CDR3 nucleotide sequence: TGTGCCAGCAGCTTACCCACGGGGCCCCAGCATTTT. Protein sequence: CASSLPTGPQHF.